Following are 5 T cell receptor beta chains from one sample sequenced in a study of PD-1 blockade in classical Hodgkin lymphoma. Every patient experienced relapse after autologous stem cell transplantation, and brentuximab vedotin exposure varied. Produced via immunoSEQ multiplex PCR; TCRdb's table is partial and in-frame only. This table holds approximately 99,000 clones, roughly 80% found once. Specimen: peripheral blood mononuclear cells (PBMCs), collected before the second cycle of nivolumab. Every receptor here comes from a human donor with classical Hodgkin lymphoma.

The chain is built from TRBV18 and TRBJ2-6; 7 nucleotides agree with TRBD2. This CDR3 spans 16 amino acids. CDR1 and CDR2 from the germline V gene are KGHSH and LQKENI. V shed 5 bases, J shed 3 bases, and the junction held 7 bases outside the gene matches. CDR3 coding DNA: TGTGCCAGCTCATTTGGGAGGGCCGGTGGGGCCAACGTCCTGACTTTC. It codes for CASSFGRAGGANVLTF. The full variable domain, completed using reference TRBV18 and TRBJ2-6, is NAGVMQNPRHLVRRRGQEARLRCSPMKGHSHVYWYRQLPEEGLKFMVYLQKENIIDESGMPKERFSAEFPKEGPSILRIQQVVRGDSAAYFCASSFGRAGGANVLTFGAGSRLTVL.

This rearrangement joins TRBV19 to TRBJ1-1; tentative D call: TRBD1 (6 bases). From germline, CDR1 is LNHDA and CDR2 SQIVND (reference sequence). V lost 6 bases, J lost 4 bases, and 15 bases lay in between. CDR3 size: 14 residues. The CDR3 region is CASRNHRVGTEAFF. As DNA, the CDR3 is TGTGCCAGTAGGAACCACAGGGTAGGCACTGAAGCTTTCTTT.

V usage is TRBV10-3 and J usage is TRBJ1-2; 7 nucleotides agree with TRBD1. There are 14 residues in the CDR3. Per the germline V gene, CDR1 is ENHRY and CDR2 is SYGVKD. The V gene end was trimmed by 1 base and the J gene end by 5 bases; junction bases not matched to a gene: 4. DNA of the CDR3: TGTGCCATCAGTGAGTTTACAGGGGATTATGGCTACACCTTC. The encoded protein is CAISEFTGDYGYTF.

The genes are TRBV27 and TRBJ1-5; 8 bases fit TRBD1. Germline trimming cut 7 bases from V and 2 bases from J; bases unmatched to any gene: 13. Germline values: CDR1 MNHEY, CDR2 SMNVEV (reference sequence). The CDR3 length is 17 residues. The CDR3 region is CASTPTLDRGGNQPQHF. The DNA for the CDR3 is TGTGCCAGCACCCCGACCCTTGACAGGGGCGGCAATCAGCCCCAGCATTTT.

This clone was detected a few times. The chain carries TRBV5-1 and TRBJ1-2; the D is unclear. The germline V and J ends were trimmed by 4 bases and 7 bases, with 23 bases remaining between them. The V gene's germline CDR1 is SGHRS and CDR2 YFSETQ. The CDR3 length is 16 residues. The CDR3 coding sequence is TGCGCCAGCAGCCGATCCCCGTCGGAGGGAGTCCTTGGCTACACCTTC. Residues: CASSRSPSEGVLGYTF.